Listed here are 3 T cell receptor beta chains from one sample, sequenced in a study of control samples from healthy donors and cancer patients. The method was immunoSEQ multiplex PCR; TCRdb's version includes in-frame clones alone and lacks a portion of them. The sample lists approximately 50,000 clones; roughly 86% were seen once. Sequences were obtained from PBMCs. The source of these receptors is an older woman with lung cancer.

The V and J genes are TRBV9 and TRBJ2-7, with 8 bases matching TRBD1. Germline values: CDR1 SGDLS, CDR2 YYNGEE. The CDR3 loop spans 14 amino acids. Germline trimming cut 4 bases from V and 3 bases from J; bases unmatched to any gene: 6. CDR3 in amino acids: CASSSGQGYYEQYF. For the CDR3, the DNA is TGTGCCAGCAGCTCCGGACAGGGTTACTACGAGCAGTACTTC.

This clone turned up a few times. The chain combines TRBV7-2 with TRBJ2-7, with D unclear. Germline CDR1 and CDR2: SGHTA and FQGNSA. There are 13 residues in the CDR3. V was trimmed by 5 bases and J by 0 bases, leaving 8 bases between them. CDR3 bases: TGTGCCAGCAGCCCCCGGTCCTCCTACGAGCAGTACTTC. Protein product: CASSPRSSYEQYF. Full variable domain (missing parts from reference TRBV7-2 and TRBJ2-7): GAGVSQSPSNKVTEKGKDVELRCDPISGHTALYWYRQSLGQGLEFLIYFQGNSAPDKSGLPSDRFSAERTGGSVSTLTIQRTQQEDSAVYLCASSPRSSYEQYFGPGTRLTVT.

The chain combines TRBV9 with TRBJ2-6; D is perhaps TRBD1 (6 bases). This CDR3 comprises 17 residues. Germline V CDR1 and CDR2: SGDLS, YYNGEE. V was cut by 0 bases and J by 2 bases, with 12 bases left in between. The CDR3 DNA reads TGTGCCAGCAGCGTAGCGACTGGGGGCACTGGGGCCAACGTCCTGACTTTC. As protein: CASSVATGGTGANVLTF.